Below are 15 T cell receptor beta chains sequenced from a single sample in a study of radiation and T cells in renal cell carcinoma. The protocol was immunoSEQ multiplex PCR, while the TCRdb copy is restricted to in-frame clones and leaves out a portion. The sample includes about 91,000 clones, approximately 80% seen only once; the top ten take around 5.8%. Regarding time point: baseline pretreatment blood. Treatment described: 15 Gy SBRT to primary tumor, nephrectomy 4 weeks later. The sequences come from blood, collected from a patient whose treatment included radiotherapy and nephrectomy. The source of these receptors is a man aged 60-69 years with renal cell carcinoma.

The chain carries TRBV7-6 and TRBJ1-1, with 7 bases lining up with TRBD1. This CDR3 has 12 amino acids. CDR1 and CDR2 from the germline V gene are SGHVS and FNYEAQ. The J segment lost 9 bases and the V segment lost 5 bases, leaving 6 bases of the junction unmatched. The CDR3 sequence is CASSVNRGQAFF. The CDR3 region has the DNA TGTGCCAGCAGCGTTAACAGGGGCCAAGCTTTCTTT.

The J gene is TRBJ2-1, the V gene TRBV13; D is possibly TRBD2 (5 bases). Per germline, CDR1 PRHDT and CDR2 FYEKMQ (reference sequence). The V and J ends lost 3 bases and 13 bases respectively, with 25 bases between them. This CDR3 has 16 residues. CDR3 protein: CASSFGPGVKGPNQFF. Here the CDR3 DNA reads TGTGCCAGCAGCTTTGGGCCCGGGGTGAAGGGCCCGAATCAGTTCTTC. Supplemented by reference TRBV13 and TRBJ2-1, the full variable domain reads AAGVIQSPRHLIKEKRETATLKCYPIPRHDTVYWYQQGPGQDPQFLISFYEKMQSDKGSIPDRFSAQQFSDYHSELNMSSLELGDSALYFCASSFGPGVKGPNQFFGPGTRLTVL.

V is TRBV11-2 and J is TRBJ2-5, with 9 bases identical to TRBD2. This CDR3 region has 17 residues. V lost 5 bases, J lost 2 bases, and 12 bases stayed unmatched. Germline V gives CDR1 SGHAT, CDR2 FQNNGV. The chain's CDR3 is CASSPFRLAEPQETQYF. The DNA for the CDR3 is TGTGCCAGCAGCCCCTTTCGACTAGCGGAGCCTCAAGAGACCCAGTACTTC. Full variable domain (outside the CDR3, taken from reference TRBV11-2 and TRBJ2-5): EAGVAQSPRYKIIEKRQSVAFWCNPISGHATLYWYQQILGQGPKLLIQFQNNGVVDDSQLPKDRFSAERLKGVDSTLKIQPAKLEDSAVYLCASSPFRLAEPQETQYFGPGTRLLVL.

Here the CDR3 reads CASSVGTSVREQYF. The CDR3, as DNA: TGTGCCAGCAGTGTCGGGACTAGCGTCCGCGAGCAGTACTTC. The chain is built from TRBV2 and TRBJ2-7, with 10 positions matching TRBD2. V shed 4 bases, J shed 6 bases, and the junction held 6 bases outside the gene matches. Germline V gene lookup returns CDR1 SNHLY and CDR2 FYNNEI. This CDR3 has 14 amino acids.

The chain uses TRBV9 and TRBJ1-3; a possible D gene is TRBD1 (5 bases). The CDR3 has 17 residues. Trimming removed 0 bases from V and 0 bases from J, with 13 bases in between. Germline V CDR1 and CDR2: SGDLS, YYNGEE. Here the CDR3 DNA reads TGTGCCAGCAGCGTAGCTGGGGGACCCAACTCTGGAAACACCATATATTTT. Protein: CASSVAGGPNSGNTIYF.

The chain joins TRBV10-2 to TRBJ2-7; 11 bases agree with TRBD2. The CDR3 totals 15 residues. Looked up from germline, CDR1 is WSHSY and CDR2 is SAAADI. V lost 6 bases, J lost 0 bases, and 4 bases stayed unmatched. The CDR3 is CASRVSGRASYEQYF. The DNA of the CDR3 is TGCGCCAGCAGGGTTAGCGGGAGGGCCTCCTACGAGCAGTACTTC.

This chain joins TRBV28 and TRBJ1-5, with a tentative D call TRBD1 (6 bases). The germline V gene encodes CDR1 MDHEN and CDR2 SYDVKM. This CDR3 region has 16 residues. The ends were cut back, 6 bases at V and 0 bases at J, with 15 bases in the middle. CDR3 nucleotides: TGTGCCAGCAGCATGATGGGGGGCGATAGCAATCAGCCCCAGCATTTT. It yields the protein CASSMMGGDSNQPQHF.

The chain recombines TRBV5-1 with TRBJ2-5, with 7 nucleotides matching TRBD2. V lost 4 bases, J lost 4 bases, and 7 bases stayed unmatched. The V gene's germline CDR1 is SGHRS and CDR2 YFSETQ. The CDR3 sequence is 14 residues long. The DNA for the CDR3 is TGCGCCAGCAGCCCCGTGTTAGCGGGAGAGACCCAGTACTTC. Translating it yields CASSPVLAGETQYF.

The chain uses TRBV7-6 and TRBJ1-1; D gene unclear. Germline CDR1 SGHVS, CDR2 FNYEAQ. V shed 5 bases and J shed 1 base, with 20 bases lying between them. This CDR3 is built from 17 residues. CDR3 sequence (DNA): TGTGCCAGCAGCCCTAGACGGCCTGGGCCCTGGAACACTGAAGCTTTCTTT. Amino acids: CASSPRRPGPWNTEAFF.

The chain recombines TRBV12-5 with TRBJ2-1; 9 bases map to TRBD2. J gave up 3 bases and V 2 bases, and 5 bases lay outside the gene matches. The CDR3 is 16 residues long. Germline CDR1 and CDR2: LGHNT and FRNRAP. CDR3 loop: CASGLMNSGSYNEQFF. DNA for the CDR3: TGTGCTAGTGGTTTGATGAATAGCGGGAGCTACAATGAGCAGTTCTTC.

J is TRBJ2-5 and V is TRBV29-1; D gene uncertain. V lost 4 bases to trimming and J lost 1 base, with 7 bases between them. Germline CDR1 reads SQVTM; CDR2 reads ANQGSEA. The CDR3 runs 12 residues. In nucleotides, the CDR3 is TGCAGCGTTGTAAGAACCCAAGAGACCCAGTACTTC. As protein: CSVVRTQETQYF.

The V gene is TRBV11-2, the J gene TRBJ2-7; D might be TRBD1 or TRBD2, each matching 5 bases. The CDR3 covers 15 residues. CDR1 and CDR2 from the germline V gene are SGHAT and FQNNGV. Trimming took 6 bases from V and 2 from J, leaving 17 bases between them. CDR3 amino acids: CASRGPGTRTYEQYF. CDR3 DNA: TGTGCCAGCAGGGGGCCGGGGACCCGAACCTACGAGCAGTACTTC.

The rearrangement joins TRBV7-9 to TRBJ2-1; D unclear. V lost 5 bases and J lost 8, with 7 bases in between. Per germline, CDR1 SEHNR and CDR2 FQNEAQ (reference sequence). CDR3 size: 11 residues. As DNA, the CDR3 is TGTGCCAGCAGCACAGCAGATGAGCAGTTCTTC. Translating gives CASSTADEQFF.

The CDR3: CASSQDTAVYGYTF. The CDR3 bases are TGCGCCAGCAGCCAAGATACAGCAGTCTATGGCTACACCTTC. The chain employs TRBV4-3 and TRBJ1-2, with D hard to call. Germline V gives CDR1 LGHNA, CDR2 YSLEER. With 0 bases removed from V and 4 bases from J, the gap between germline ends came to 9 bases. The CDR3 totals 14 residues.

This chain uses TRBV6-7 with TRBJ1-1; 11 bases are shared with TRBD1. TRBV6-7 is sorted into the ORF group, with uncertain function. The CDR3 has 16 amino acids. Trimming took 2 bases from V and 11 from J; bases not matched to a gene: 13. As DNA, the CDR3 is TGTGCCAGCAGTTACCCAACGGGACAGGGGGAACAGGAGGCTTTCTTT. This translates into CASSYPTGQGEQEAFF.